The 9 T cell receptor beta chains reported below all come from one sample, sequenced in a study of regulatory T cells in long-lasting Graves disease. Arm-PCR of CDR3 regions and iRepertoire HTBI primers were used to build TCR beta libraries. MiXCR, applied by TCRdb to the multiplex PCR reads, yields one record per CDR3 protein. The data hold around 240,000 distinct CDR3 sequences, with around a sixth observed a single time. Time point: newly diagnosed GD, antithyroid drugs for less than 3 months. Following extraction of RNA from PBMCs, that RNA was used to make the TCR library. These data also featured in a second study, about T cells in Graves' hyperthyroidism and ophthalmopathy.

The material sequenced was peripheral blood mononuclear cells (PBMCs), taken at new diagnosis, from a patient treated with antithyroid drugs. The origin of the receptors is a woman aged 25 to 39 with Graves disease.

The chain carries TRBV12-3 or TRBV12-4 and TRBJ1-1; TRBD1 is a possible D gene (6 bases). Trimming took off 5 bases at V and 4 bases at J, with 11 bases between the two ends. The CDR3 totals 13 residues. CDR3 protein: CASSQGDTTEAFF. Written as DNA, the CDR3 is TGTGCCAGCAGTCAAGGGGACACCACTGAAGCTTTCTTT.

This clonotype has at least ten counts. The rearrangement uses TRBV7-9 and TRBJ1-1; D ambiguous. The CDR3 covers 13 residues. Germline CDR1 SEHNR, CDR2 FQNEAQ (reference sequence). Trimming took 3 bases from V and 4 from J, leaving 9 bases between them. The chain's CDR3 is CASSFGSSTEAFF. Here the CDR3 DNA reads TGTGCCAGCAGCTTTGGTTCTAGCACTGAAGCTTTCTTT.

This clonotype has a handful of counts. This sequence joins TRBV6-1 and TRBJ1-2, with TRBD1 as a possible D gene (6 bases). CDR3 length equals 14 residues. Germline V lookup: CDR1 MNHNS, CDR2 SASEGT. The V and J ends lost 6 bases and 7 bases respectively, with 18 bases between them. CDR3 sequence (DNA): TGTGCCAGCAGCCAGCTAACGACAGGAACTGGCTACACCTTC. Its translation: CASSQLTTGTGYTF.

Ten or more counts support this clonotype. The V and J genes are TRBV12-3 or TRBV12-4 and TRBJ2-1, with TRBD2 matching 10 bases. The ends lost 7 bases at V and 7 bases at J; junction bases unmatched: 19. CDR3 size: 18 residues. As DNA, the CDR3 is TGTGCCAGCACCACCCTTCCCAGAGGAGCGGGGGGGATGAATGAGCAGTTCTTC. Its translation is CASTTLPRGAGGMNEQFF.

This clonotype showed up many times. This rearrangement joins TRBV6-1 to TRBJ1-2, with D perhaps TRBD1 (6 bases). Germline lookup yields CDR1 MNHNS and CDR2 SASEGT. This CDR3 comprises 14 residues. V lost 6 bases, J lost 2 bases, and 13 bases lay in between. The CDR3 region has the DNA TGTGCCAGCAGATGGGACAACACCAACTATGGCTACACCTTC. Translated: CASRWDNTNYGYTF.

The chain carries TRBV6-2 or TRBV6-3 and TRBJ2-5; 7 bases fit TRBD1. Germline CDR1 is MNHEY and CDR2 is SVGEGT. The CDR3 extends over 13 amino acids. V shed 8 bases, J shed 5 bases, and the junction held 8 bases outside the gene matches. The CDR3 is CASDRGRGETQYF. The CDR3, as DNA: TGTGCCAGCGATAGGGGGCGCGGGGAGACCCAGTACTTC.

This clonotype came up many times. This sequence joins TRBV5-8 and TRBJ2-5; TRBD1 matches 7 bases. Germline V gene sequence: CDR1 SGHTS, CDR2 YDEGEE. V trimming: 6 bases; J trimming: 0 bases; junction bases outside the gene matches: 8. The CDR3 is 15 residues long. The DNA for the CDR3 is TGTGCCAGCACATGGACAGGCGCGTACCAAGAGACCCAGTACTTC. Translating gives CASTWTGAYQETQYF.

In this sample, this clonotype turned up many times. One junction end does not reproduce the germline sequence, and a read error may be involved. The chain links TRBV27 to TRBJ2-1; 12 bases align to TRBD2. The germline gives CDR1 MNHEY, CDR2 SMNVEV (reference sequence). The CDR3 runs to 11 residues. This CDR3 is CASGRMGLAGF. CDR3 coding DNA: TGTGCCAGCGGGCGAATGGGACTAGCGGGCTTC.

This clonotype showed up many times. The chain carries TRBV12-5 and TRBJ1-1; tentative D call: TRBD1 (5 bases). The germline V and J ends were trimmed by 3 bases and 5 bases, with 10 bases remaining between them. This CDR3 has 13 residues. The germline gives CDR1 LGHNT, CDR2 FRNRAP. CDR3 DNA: TGTGCTAGTGGTTTCAAGGGGCTGACTGAAGCTTTCTTT. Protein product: CASGFKGLTEAFF.